The T cell receptor (beta chain) described here comes from a study of Ad26.COV2.S vaccination and SARS-CoV-2 variants. The data were produced by immunoSEQ multiplex PCR, yet TCRdb's version contains in-frame clones alone and is incomplete. There are more than 300,000 clones in the sample; 86% occur only once, and roughly 1.9% lies in the top ten. The CDR3 loop spans 14 amino acids. Deletions cut 6 bases from V and 0 bases from J, with 8 bases between. CDR1 MNHEY and CDR2 SVGAGI come from the germline V gene. Treatment described: around 19 received Ad26.COV2.S at low or high dose, single or two shots; several received placebo; per-sample allocation not given. The investigators took samples on day 63 after the first vaccine or placebo injection. Boston provided a donor who was an adult aged 18-55 years. Wuhan-strain SARS-CoV-2 spike was expressed by the Ad26 vector that made up the vaccine.

The sample in question was peripheral blood, obtained in a trial of Ad26.COV2.S vaccine versus placebo. This TCR was sampled from a person between 18 and 65 years old who received the Ad26.COV2.S COVID-19 vaccine or a placebo. V is TRBV6-5 and J is TRBJ2-2; D gene ambiguous. CDR3 sequence (DNA): TGTGCCAGCAGCCCCGACACGAACACCGGGGAGCTGTTTTTT. This translates into CASSPDTNTGELFF.